This T cell receptor beta chain was recovered during a study of blood T cell repertoires in COVID-19. At the level of the study: Material from acute and convalescent COVID-19 was sourced from the United States, Italy and Spain. From T cells, B-cell-depleted T cells, or PBMCs came the material, which was cDNA or gDNA.

Per the authors' pipeline: Estimation of nucleated cell counts was performed using reference gene primer amplification. Assay: immunoSEQ multiplex PCR; the TCRdb copy retains only in-frame clones and omits some. That table gives V, J and clone size, and the DNA gave D and trimming. The sample lists over 65,000 clones; 80% to 95% were seen once. Per the germline V gene, CDR1 is MNHEY and CDR2 is SMNVEV (reference sequence). The CDR3 has 15 residues. With 6 bases removed from V and 0 bases from J, the gap between germline ends came to 12 bases. The clonotype was recovered from a human donor in a cohort sampled during active COVID-19. This chain joins TRBV27 and TRBJ2-1; possibly TRBD2 for D (6 bases). The sequencing input was peripheral blood. The CDR3 bases are TGTGCCAGCAGGCGGGGTTGGAGCTCCTACAATGAGCAGTTCTTC. Encoded protein: CASRRGWSSYNEQFF.